A single sample gave rise to the 3 T cell receptor beta chains below, sequenced in a study of T-cell memory formation after mild COVID-19. MiXCR, applied by TCRdb to the 5' RACE reads, yields one record per CDR3 protein. Of tens of thousands of distinct CDR3 sequences listed, around 13% are singletons. Material for sequencing was PBMCs or a T cell subset sorted from them (not recorded which). The receptors originated from an adult woman who had mild COVID-19 (a few samples of this study predate the infection). Cell type and time point are not known.

Points on this clonotype: One junction end disagrees with the germline gene, perhaps due to a read error. The chain has TRBV7-7 and TRBJ2-1; a weak D match, TRBD2 (7 bases). This CDR3 spans 15 amino acids. Germline-derived CDR1 and CDR2 are SSHAT and FNYEAQ (reference sequence). DNA for the CDR3: TGTGCTAGCAGCTTCAAGCAGGGAGGGGGCAATGAGCAGTTCTTC. It codes for CASSFKQGGGNEQFF.

The chain carries TRBV7-9 and TRBJ2-1; D uncertain. Per germline, CDR1 SEHNR and CDR2 FQNEAQ (reference sequence). CDR3 length equals 12 residues. The V end lost 0 bases, the J end lost 8 bases, and 5 bases lay between the germline ends. The CDR3 loop reads CASSLASDEQFF. CDR3 nucleotide sequence: TGTGCCAGCAGCTTAGCGTCGGATGAGCAGTTCTTC.

This clonotype was observed a few times. The rearrangement uses TRBV12-3 or TRBV12-4 and TRBJ2-5; D remains unclear. The ends were cut back, 1 base at V and 0 bases at J, with 15 bases in the middle. This CDR3 has 17 amino acids. The CDR3 loop is CASSLEQIEPYQETQYF. Written as DNA, the CDR3 is TGTGCCAGCAGTTTAGAACAGATAGAACCGTACCAAGAGACCCAGTACTTC.